These 5 T cell receptor beta chains share one sample of origin, sequenced in a study of control samples from healthy donors and cancer patients. Here immunoSEQ multiplex PCR was the method, and the copy in TCRdb shows in-frame clones only, minus some. The table shows tens of thousands of clones, with roughly 90% occurring only once. The sample comprised blood. These receptor sequences come from a woman in her forties or fifties in good health.

CDR3 protein: CSVEAMGAGGYTF. The CDR3 nucleotides are TGCAGCGTTGAGGCTATGGGGGCTGGTGGCTACACCTTC. This chain joins TRBV29-1 and TRBJ1-2, with D possibly TRBD1 on 6 matching bases. Deletions cut 3 bases from V and 7 bases from J, with 15 bases between. CDR3 length equals 13 residues. CDR1 SQVTM and CDR2 ANQGSEA come from the germline V gene.

The genes are TRBV2 and TRBJ1-1; D ambiguous. Trimming cost V 4 bases and J 3 bases, with 3 bases left between them. Germline CDR1 SNHLY, CDR2 FYNNEI. The CDR3 spans 11 residues. CDR3 protein: CASSVYTEAFF. The CDR3 DNA reads TGTGCCAGCAGTGTTTACACTGAAGCTTTCTTT.

This clone was seen only a few times. The gene calls are TRBV27 and TRBJ1-1, with 7 positions matching TRBD1. Trimming at V came to 7 bases and at J to 11 bases, leaving 7 bases not matched to a gene. In germline, CDR1 is MNHEY, CDR2 SMNVEV (reference sequence). This CDR3 spans 11 amino acids. The CDR3, as DNA: TGTGCCAGCACCTCCTACAGGGGCGCTTTCTTT. Translating it yields CASTSYRGAFF.

The J gene is TRBJ2-2, the V gene TRBV30; 8 bases fit TRBD2. There are 14 residues in the CDR3. With V trimmed by 2 bases and J by 4 bases, 3 bases remained unmatched. Per the germline V gene, CDR1 is GTSNPN and CDR2 is SVGIG (reference sequence). The CDR3 DNA reads as TGTGCCTGGAGTCGGGGGGGCCCCACCGGGGAGCTGTTTTTT. It is translated as CAWSRGGPTGELFF.

V and J are TRBV19 and TRBJ2-1; maybe TRBD1 (5 bases). The V end lost 7 bases, the J end lost 3 bases, and 13 bases lay between the germline ends. Germline CDR1 and CDR2: LNHDA and SQIVND (reference sequence). CDR3 length: 14 residues. The CDR3 protein is CASNTGVHYNEQFF. CDR3 nucleotide sequence: TGTGCCAGTAACACAGGAGTTCACTACAATGAGCAGTTCTTC.